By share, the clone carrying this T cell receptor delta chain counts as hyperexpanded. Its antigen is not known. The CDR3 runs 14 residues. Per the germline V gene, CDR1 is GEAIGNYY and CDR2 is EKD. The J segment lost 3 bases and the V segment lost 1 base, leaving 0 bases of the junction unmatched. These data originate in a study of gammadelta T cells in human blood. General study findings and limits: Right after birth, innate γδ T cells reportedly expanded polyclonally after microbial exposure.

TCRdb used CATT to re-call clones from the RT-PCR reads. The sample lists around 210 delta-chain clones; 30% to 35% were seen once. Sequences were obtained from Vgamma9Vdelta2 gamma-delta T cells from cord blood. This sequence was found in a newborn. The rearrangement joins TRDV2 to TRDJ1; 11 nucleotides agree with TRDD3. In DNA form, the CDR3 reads TGTGCCTGTGACACTGGGGGATACGCCGATAAACTCATCTTT. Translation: CACDTGGYADKLIF.